This TCR beta chain is from a study of tumor-infiltrating lymphocytes in primary liver carcinoma. The wider study: Between roughly 4.2 and 11 cm across, the tumors were all of stage T1-T3 N0M0.

Findings and limits, study-wide: For tumor-adjacent and tumor-blood pairs, overlap was less than that seen for tumor region pairs.

TCR beta cDNA was prepared out of 500 ng total RNA by means of a constant-region primer. ARM-PCR was slightly modified, and three nested multiplex PCR rounds with it gave rise to the TCR beta libraries. A C-beta reverse primer and TRBV1-TRBV30 forward primers served in each of the first two PCR rounds, at about 10 cycles apiece. In TCRdb, the multiplex PCR reads were re-called with MiXCR into one record per CDR3 protein. The sample records around 330,000 distinct CDR3 sequences, around three fifths being singletons. Unsorted whole blood supplied the blood RNA, and germline DNA was isolated too. Among the patients, all had chronic HBV infection and none had been treated. The V end was cut by 0 bases, the J end by 5 bases, with 7 bases between. The CDR3 consists of 13 residues. In germline, CDR1 is LGHNA, CDR2 YSLEER. This clonotype was observed many times. Its antigen is not known.

The genes are TRBV4-3 and TRBJ1-1; possible D gene TRBD1, 6 bases. The receptor was derived from a woman aged 30 to 39 with primary liver carcinoma and hepatitis B virus infection. The specimen was peripheral blood. CDR3 DNA sequence: TGCGCCAGCAGCCAAGAGCAGGGGACTGAAGCTTTCTTT. Amino acid sequence: CASSQEQGTEAFF.